This TCR beta chain was sequenced in a study of shared clonotypes between healthy human individuals. The study, taken as a whole, reports: Rarefaction gave evidence that sorted-subset sequencing remained incomplete despite large depth. Sampling included only blood; tissue repertoires likely differ. When naive CD4 clonotypes were compared across a handful of donors, approximately 4.9% were shared.

Naive CD8 populations comprised CD45RO-negative cells positively selected for CCR7, excluding terminally differentiated effector memory CD45RA+ cells. Donors were healthy HIV-negative adults without recent acute infections or vaccinations. Profiling relied on immunoSEQ multiplex PCR, and the TCRdb table lists in-frame clones only, not all of them. The sample has over 800,000 clones; around 93% are singletons. CDR3 size: 18 residues. The germline CDR1 and CDR2 sequences are LGHNA and YSLEER. The V and J ends lost 0 bases and 3 bases, in that order; junction bases with no gene match: 13. About this clone itself: The antigen remains undetermined.

The material sequenced was naive CD8+ T cells sorted from blood. The chain uses TRBV4-3 and TRBJ1-2; TRBD1 aligns across 7 bases. The TCR comes from a man aged 30-40 years in good health. The CDR3 spells CASSQDYERDSSYYGYTF. CDR3 DNA sequence: TGCGCCAGCAGCCAAGATTACGAGAGGGACAGCTCCTACTATGGCTACACCTTC.